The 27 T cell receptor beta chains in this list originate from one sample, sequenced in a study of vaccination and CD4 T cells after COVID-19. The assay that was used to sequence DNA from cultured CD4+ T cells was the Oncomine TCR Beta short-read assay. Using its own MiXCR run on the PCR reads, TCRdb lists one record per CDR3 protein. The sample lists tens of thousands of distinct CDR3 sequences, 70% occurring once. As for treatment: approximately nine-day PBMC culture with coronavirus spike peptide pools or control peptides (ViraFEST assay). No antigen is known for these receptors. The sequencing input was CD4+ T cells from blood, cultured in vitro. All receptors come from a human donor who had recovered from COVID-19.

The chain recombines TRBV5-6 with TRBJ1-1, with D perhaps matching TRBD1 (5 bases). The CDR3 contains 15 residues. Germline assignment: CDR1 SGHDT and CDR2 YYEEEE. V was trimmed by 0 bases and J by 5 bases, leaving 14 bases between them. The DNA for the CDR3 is TGTGCCAGCAGCTTGGACGTCCGTAGGGGAACTGAAGCTTTCTTT. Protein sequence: CASSLDVRRGTEAFF.

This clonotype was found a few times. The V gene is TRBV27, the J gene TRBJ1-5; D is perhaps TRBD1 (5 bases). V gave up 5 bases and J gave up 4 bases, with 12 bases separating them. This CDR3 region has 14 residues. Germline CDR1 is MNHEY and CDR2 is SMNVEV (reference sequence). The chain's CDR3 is CASSGGVANQPQHF. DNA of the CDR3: TGTGCCAGCAGTGGAGGGGTGGCAAATCAGCCCCAGCATTTT.

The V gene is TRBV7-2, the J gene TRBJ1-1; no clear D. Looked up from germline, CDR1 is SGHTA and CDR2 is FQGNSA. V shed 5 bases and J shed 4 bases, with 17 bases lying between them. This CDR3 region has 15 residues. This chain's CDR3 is CASSLDRGVGTEAFF. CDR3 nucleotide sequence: TGTGCCAGCAGCCTAGATCGGGGTGTGGGCACTGAAGCTTTCTTT.

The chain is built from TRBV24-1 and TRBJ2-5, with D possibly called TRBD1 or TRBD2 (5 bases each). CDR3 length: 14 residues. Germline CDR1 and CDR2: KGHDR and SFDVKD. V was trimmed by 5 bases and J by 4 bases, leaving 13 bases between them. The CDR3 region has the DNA TGTGCCACCAGTGGAAGGGGAGTCGGAGAGACCCAGTACTTC. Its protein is CATSGRGVGETQYF.

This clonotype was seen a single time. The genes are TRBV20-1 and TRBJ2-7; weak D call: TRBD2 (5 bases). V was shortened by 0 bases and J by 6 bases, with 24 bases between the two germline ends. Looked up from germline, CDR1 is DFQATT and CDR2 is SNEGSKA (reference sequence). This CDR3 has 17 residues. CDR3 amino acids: CSARDSYSGSISAEQYF. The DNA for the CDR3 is TGCAGTGCTAGAGATTCATATTCGGGGTCGATTAGCGCCGAGCAGTACTTC.

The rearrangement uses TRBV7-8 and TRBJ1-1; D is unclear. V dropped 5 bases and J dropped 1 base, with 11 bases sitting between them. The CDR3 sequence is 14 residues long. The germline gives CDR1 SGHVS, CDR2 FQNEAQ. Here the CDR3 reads CASSDGPGNTEAFF. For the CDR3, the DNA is TGTGCCAGCAGCGACGGCCCCGGGAACACTGAAGCTTTCTTT.

CDR3 DNA sequence: TGTGCCAGTAGGATGGCGGGTCTCGAGACCCAGTACTTC. It is translated as CASRMAGLETQYF. The chain links TRBV19 to TRBJ2-5; possible D gene TRBD2, 5 bases. The germline V gene has CDR1 LNHDA and CDR2 SQIVND (reference sequence). V lost 6 bases and J 5 bases, leaving 13 bases between the germline ends. The CDR3 extends over 13 amino acids.

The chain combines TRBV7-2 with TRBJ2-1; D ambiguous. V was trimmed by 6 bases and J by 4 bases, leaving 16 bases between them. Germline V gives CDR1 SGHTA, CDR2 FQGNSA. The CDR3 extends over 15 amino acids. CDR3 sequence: CASRKTVTLYNEQFF. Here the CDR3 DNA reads TGTGCCAGCAGGAAAACAGTGACCCTTTACAATGAGCAGTTCTTC. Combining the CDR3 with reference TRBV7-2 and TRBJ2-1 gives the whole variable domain GAGVSQSPSNKVTEKGKDVELRCDPISGHTALYWYRQSLGQGLEFLIYFQGNSAPDKSGLPSDRFSAERTGGSVSTLTIQRTQQEDSAVYLCASRKTVTLYNEQFFGPGTRLTVL.

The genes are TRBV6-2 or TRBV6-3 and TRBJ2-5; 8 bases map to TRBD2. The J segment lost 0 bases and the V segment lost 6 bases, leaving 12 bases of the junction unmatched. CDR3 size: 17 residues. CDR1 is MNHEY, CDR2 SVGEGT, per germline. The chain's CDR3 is CASSRLTSGPYQETQYF. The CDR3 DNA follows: TGTGCCAGCAGCCGGCTAACTAGCGGCCCGTACCAAGAGACCCAGTACTTC.

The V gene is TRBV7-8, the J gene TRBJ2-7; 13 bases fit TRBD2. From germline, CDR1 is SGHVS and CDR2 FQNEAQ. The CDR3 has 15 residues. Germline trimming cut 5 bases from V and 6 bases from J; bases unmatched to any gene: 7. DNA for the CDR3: TGTGCCAGCAGCGTACTAGCGGGAGGGCCAAGCGAGCAGTACTTC. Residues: CASSVLAGGPSEQYF.

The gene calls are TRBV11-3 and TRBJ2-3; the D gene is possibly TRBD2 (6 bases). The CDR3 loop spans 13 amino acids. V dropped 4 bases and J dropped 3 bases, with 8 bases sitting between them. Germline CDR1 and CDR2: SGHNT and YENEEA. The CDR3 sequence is CASSSRGTDTQYF. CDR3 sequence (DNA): TGTGCCAGCAGCTCTCGGGGGACAGATACGCAGTATTTT.

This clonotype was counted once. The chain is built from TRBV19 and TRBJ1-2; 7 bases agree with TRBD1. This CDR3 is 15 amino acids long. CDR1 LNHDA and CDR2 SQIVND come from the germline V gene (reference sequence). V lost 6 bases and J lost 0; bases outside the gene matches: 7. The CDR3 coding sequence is TGTGCCAGTAGAGCAATGACAGGGTCTAACTATGGCTACACCTTC. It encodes CASRAMTGSNYGYTF.

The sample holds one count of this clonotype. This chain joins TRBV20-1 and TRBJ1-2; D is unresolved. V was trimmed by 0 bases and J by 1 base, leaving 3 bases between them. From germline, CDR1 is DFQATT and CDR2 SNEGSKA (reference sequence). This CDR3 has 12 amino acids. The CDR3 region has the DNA TGCAGTGCTAGAGAGGATAACTATGGCTACACCTTC. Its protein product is CSAREDNYGYTF.

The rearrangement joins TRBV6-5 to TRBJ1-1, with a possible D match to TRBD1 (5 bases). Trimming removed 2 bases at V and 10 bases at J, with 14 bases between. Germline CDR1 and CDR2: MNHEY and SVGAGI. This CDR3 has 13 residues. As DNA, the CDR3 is TGTGCCAGCAGTTACGAGGGGAGGCTGCCAGCTTTCTTT. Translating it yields CASSYEGRLPAFF.

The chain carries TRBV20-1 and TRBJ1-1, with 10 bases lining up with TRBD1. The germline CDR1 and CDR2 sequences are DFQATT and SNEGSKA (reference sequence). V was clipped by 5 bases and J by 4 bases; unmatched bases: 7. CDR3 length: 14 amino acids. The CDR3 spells CSAPGQGVGTEAFF. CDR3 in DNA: TGCAGTGCTCCTGGACAGGGGGTGGGCACTGAAGCTTTCTTT.

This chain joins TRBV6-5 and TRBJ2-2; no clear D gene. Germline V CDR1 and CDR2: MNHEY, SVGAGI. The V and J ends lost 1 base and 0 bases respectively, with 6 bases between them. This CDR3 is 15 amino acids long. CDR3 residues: CASSYLQANTGELFF. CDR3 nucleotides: TGTGCCAGCAGTTACTTGCAGGCGAACACCGGGGAGCTGTTTTTT.

This CDR3 reads CSAPPSGRYEQYF. CDR3 DNA sequence: TGCAGTGCCCCTCCATCCGGTAGGTACGAGCAGTACTTC. The chain uses TRBV20-1 and TRBJ2-7; D gene unclear. CDR3 length: 13 residues. V dropped 6 bases and J dropped 4 bases, with 16 bases sitting between them. Germline values: CDR1 DFQATT, CDR2 SNEGSKA (reference sequence).

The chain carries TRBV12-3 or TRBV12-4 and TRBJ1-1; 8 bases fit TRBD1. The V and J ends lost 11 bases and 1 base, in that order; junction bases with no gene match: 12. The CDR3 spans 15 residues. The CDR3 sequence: CAAAGQGPGNTEAFF. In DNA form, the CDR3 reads TGTGCCGCAGCCGGACAGGGCCCCGGGAACACTGAAGCTTTCTTT.

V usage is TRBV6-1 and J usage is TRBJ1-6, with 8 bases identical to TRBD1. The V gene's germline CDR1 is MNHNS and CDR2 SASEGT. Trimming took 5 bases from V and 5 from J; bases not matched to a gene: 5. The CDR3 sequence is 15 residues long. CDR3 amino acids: CASSTDRGDNSPLHF. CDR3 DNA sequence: TGTGCCAGCAGTACCGACAGGGGCGATAATTCACCCCTCCACTTT.

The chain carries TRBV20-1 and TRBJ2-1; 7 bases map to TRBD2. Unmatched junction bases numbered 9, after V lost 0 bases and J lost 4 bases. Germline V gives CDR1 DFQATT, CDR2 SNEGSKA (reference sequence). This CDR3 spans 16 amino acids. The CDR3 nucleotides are TGCAGTGCTAGAGATCCCAGCGGGGTGAGTTACAATGAGCAGTTCTTC. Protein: CSARDPSGVSYNEQFF.

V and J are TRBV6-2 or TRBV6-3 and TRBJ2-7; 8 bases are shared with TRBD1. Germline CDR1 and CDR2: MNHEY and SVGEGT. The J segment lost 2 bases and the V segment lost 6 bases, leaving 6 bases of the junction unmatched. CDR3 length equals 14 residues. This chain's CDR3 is CASRGQGSAYEQYF. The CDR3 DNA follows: TGTGCCAGCAGAGGACAGGGAAGCGCCTACGAGCAGTACTTC.

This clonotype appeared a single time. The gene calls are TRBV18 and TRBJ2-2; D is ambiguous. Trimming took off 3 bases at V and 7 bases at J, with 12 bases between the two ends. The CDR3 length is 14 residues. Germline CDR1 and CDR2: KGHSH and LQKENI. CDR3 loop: CASSPTTKGGELFF. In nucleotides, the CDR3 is TGTGCCAGCTCACCTACGACCAAGGGCGGGGAGCTGTTTTTT.

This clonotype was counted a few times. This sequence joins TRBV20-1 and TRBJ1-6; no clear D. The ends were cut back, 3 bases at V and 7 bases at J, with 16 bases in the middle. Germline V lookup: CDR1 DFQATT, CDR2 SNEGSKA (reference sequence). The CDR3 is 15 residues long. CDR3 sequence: CSARSGLTGNSPLHF. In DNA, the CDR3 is TGCAGTGCTAGGTCGGGTCTCACGGGGAATTCACCCCTCCACTTT.

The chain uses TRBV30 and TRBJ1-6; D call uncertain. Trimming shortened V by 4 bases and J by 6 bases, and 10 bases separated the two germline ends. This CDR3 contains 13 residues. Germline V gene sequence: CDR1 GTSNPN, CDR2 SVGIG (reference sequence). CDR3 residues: CAWNPRGNSPLHF. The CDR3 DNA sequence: TGTGCCTGGAACCCCCGGGGTAATTCACCCCTCCACTTT.

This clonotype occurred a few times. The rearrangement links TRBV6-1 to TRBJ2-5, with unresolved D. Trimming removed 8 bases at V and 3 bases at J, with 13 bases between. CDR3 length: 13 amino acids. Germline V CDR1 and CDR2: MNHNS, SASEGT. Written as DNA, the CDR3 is TGTGCCAGCCTTGAAAACAGAGAAGAGACCCAGTACTTC. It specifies CASLENREETQYF.

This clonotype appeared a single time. CDR3 sequence: CAWSTGGANQPQHF. CDR3 DNA: TGTGCCTGGTCAACGGGAGGGGCGAATCAGCCCCAGCATTTT. The V call is TRBV30, the J call TRBJ1-5, with D maybe TRBD1 (5 bases). The CDR3 extends over 14 amino acids. Germline V gene data show CDR1 as GTSNPN and CDR2 as SVGIG (reference sequence). The V gene lost 5 bases and the J gene lost 4 bases, with 15 bases spanning the gap. The complete variable domain, with remaining parts taken from reference TRBV30 and TRBJ1-5, reads SQTIHQWPATLVQPVGSPLSLECTVEGTSNPNLYWYRQAAGRGLQLLFYSVGIGQISSEVPQNLSASRPQDRQFILSSKKLLLSDSGFYLCAWSTGGANQPQHFGDGTRLSIL.

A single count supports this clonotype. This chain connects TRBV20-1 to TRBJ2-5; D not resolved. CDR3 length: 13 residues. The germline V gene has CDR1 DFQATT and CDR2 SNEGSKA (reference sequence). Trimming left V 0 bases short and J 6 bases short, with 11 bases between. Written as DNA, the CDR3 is TGCAGTGCTAGAGATCCTCCGAATAAGACCCAGTACTTC. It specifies CSARDPPNKTQYF.